The rows below give T cell receptor beta chains drawn from one sample of a study of T cell repertoires in cytomegalovirus infection. TCRdb independently ran MiXCR on the reads; one entry per CDR3 protein. The sample shows about 310,000 distinct CDR3 sequences, 25% of them seen only once. Their recognized antigens are unknown. Sequenced here: cultured PBMCs, sampled from culture after CMV antigen stimulation. These TCRs come from a human donor in good health (CMV status not recorded). Some clones in this sample may be carry-over from other donors' samples. CDR3s include the opening cysteine and the closing phenylalanine or tryptophan. A D gene is named only where the DNA matches it firmly. Some rows have no size entry. The others give once, few or many, or a class for an expanded clone.

v_gene,j_gene,abundance,d_gene,CDR3aa,CDR3nt
TRBV19,TRBJ2-1,NA,NA,CASSIVGLAEIMSSYNEQFF,TGTGCCAGTAGTATAGTGGGTCTAGCCGAAATCATGAGCTCCTACAATGAGCAGTTCTTC
TRBV19,TRBJ2-2,NA,NA,CASNPSAGELFF,TGTGCCAGTAACCCTAGCGCCGGGGAGCTGTTTTTT
TRBV20-1,TRBJ2-1,NA,NA,CSASPGRRAYNEQFF,TGCAGTGCTAGCCCGGGTAGGCGGGCATACAATGAGCAGTTCTTC
TRBV6-2/TRBV6-3,TRBJ1-6,few,TRBD1,CASSYSRTGSSPLHF,TGTGCCAGCAGTTACTCGAGGACAGGGAGTTCACCCCTCCACTTT
TRBV7-6,TRBJ2-3,NA,TRBD1,CASSGQGEDTQYF,TGTGCCAGCAGCGGACAGGGGGAGGATACGCAGTATTTT
TRBV7-2,TRBJ2-7,many,TRBD1,CASSLVEGTGIEQYF,TGTGCCAGCAGCTTAGTGGAAGGGACAGGGATCGAGCAGTACTTC
TRBV6-5,TRBJ2-1,few,TRBD2,CASSPLTGTRNEQFF,TGTGCCAGCAGCCCACTGACCGGGACTAGAAATGAGCAGTTCTTC
TRBV10-3,TRBJ2-3,many,NA,CAITELATDTQYF,TGTGCCATCACTGAACTAGCAACAGATACGCAGTATTTT
TRBV2,TRBJ2-5,NA,TRBD2,CASSSNSGMSEETQYF,TGTGCCAGCAGTTCCAATAGCGGGATGTCGGAAGAGACCCAGTACTTC
TRBV11-2,TRBJ1-6,NA,NA,CASSISFRGESPLHF,TGTGCCAGCAGCATCAGCTTCAGGGGCGAATCACCCCTCCACTTT
TRBV9,TRBJ2-7,NA,NA,CASSASDSQRVEQYF,TGTGCCAGCAGCGCCTCGGACTCCCAACGGGTGGAGCAGTACTTC
TRBV11-3,TRBJ2-2,NA,TRBD2,CASSSGTRAGDANTGELFF,TGTGCCAGCAGCTCCGGGACTAGAGCCGGGGACGCGAACACCGGGGAGCTGTTTTTT
TRBV12-3/TRBV12-4,TRBJ2-5,NA,NA,CASSLAAEETQYF,TGTGCCAGCAGTTTGGCAGCCGAAGAGACCCAGTACTTC
TRBV30,TRBJ1-1,NA,TRBD1,CAWSSGQGTEAFF,TGTGCCTGGAGTTCAGGACAGGGAACTGAAGCTTTCTTT
TRBV20-1,TRBJ1-1,NA,NA,CSANGPRTETFF,TGCAGTGCTAACGGGCCGAGGACTGAAACTTTCTTT
TRBV29-1,TRBJ1-1,NA,NA,CSVETHHGVGAFF,TGCAGCGTTGAAACCCACCATGGGGTAGGAGCTTTCTTT
TRBV6-5,TRBJ2-1,few,NA,CASSYSIWYNEQFF,TGTGCCAGCAGTTACAGCATTTGGTACAATGAGCAGTTCTTC
TRBV7-2,TRBJ2-1,many,NA,CASSFKGGSSYNEQFF,TGTGCCAGCAGCTTTAAGGGCGGAAGCTCCTACAATGAGCAGTTCTTC
TRBV6-6,TRBJ1-6,NA,NA,CASRGTNDSPLHF,TGTGCCAGCAGGGGGACGAACGATTCACCCCTCCACTTT
TRBV28,TRBJ2-2,NA,NA,CASSFSNSGAGTGELFF,TGTGCCAGCAGTTTTTCTAATTCGGGAGCGGGCACCGGGGAGCTGTTTTTT
TRBV18,TRBJ2-7,NA,TRBD1,CASSRTGRVYEQYF,TGTGCCAGCTCACGGACAGGTAGAGTCTACGAGCAGTACTTC
TRBV28,TRBJ2-3,NA,TRBD1,CASSSNPGQGKDTQYF,TGTGCCAGCAGTTCGAATCCGGGACAGGGGAAAGATACGCAGTATTTT
TRBV3-1,TRBJ2-7,few,TRBD2,CASSRGLAGGPYEQYF,TGTGCCAGCAGCCGAGGACTAGCGGGAGGCCCCTACGAGCAGTACTTC
TRBV5-6,TRBJ2-5,NA,TRBD2,CASSLDSGSVYQETQYF,TGTGCCAGCAGCTTGGACAGCGGGAGCGTGTACCAAGAGACCCAGTACTTC
TRBV27,TRBJ2-7,NA,TRBD1,CASSFSKDRGDEQYF,TGTGCCAGCAGTTTTTCTAAGGACAGGGGAGATGAGCAGTACTTC
TRBV7-2,TRBJ2-1,few,NA,CASTPGELLSYNEQFF,TGTGCCAGCACCCCGGGAGAACTCCTTTCCTACAATGAGCAGTTCTTC
TRBV6-1,TRBJ2-1,many,TRBD2,CASSTRTLAGLYNEQFF,TGTGCCAGCAGTACCCGGACGCTAGCGGGACTCTACAATGAGCAGTTCTTC
TRBV7-6,TRBJ2-1,many,NA,CASSFEGSSYNEQFF,TGTGCCAGCAGCTTCGAGGGGAGCTCCTACAATGAGCAGTTCTTC
TRBV4-1,TRBJ2-4,NA,NA,CASSELAQNAKAKNIQYF,TGCGCCAGCAGCGAACTAGCCCAGAATGCTAAGGCCAAAAACATTCAGTACTTC
TRBV4-1,TRBJ2-7,NA,NA,CASSQGLRGRLEQYF,TGTGCCAGCAGCCAAGGACTGAGGGGCAGGCTCGAGCAGTACTTC
TRBV30,TRBJ1-1,NA,NA,CAWSVSLARSRDGAFF,TGTGCCTGGAGTGTATCATTGGCACGATCAAGAGACGGGGCTTTCTTT
TRBV7-9,TRBJ1-1,NA,NA,CASSSEGFGTEAFF,TGTGCCAGCAGCTCAGAGGGTTTTGGCACTGAAGCTTTCTTT
TRBV6-6,TRBJ2-1,NA,TRBD1,CAIRDSPTYNEQFF,TGTGCCATCCGGGACAGTCCAACTTACAATGAGCAGTTCTTC
TRBV7-9,TRBJ1-3,many,NA,CASKKEWAGNTIYF,TGTGCCAGCAAAAAAGAGTGGGCTGGAAACACCATATATTTT
TRBV19,TRBJ2-3,NA,TRBD2,CASRRTSGSSDTQYF,TGTGCCAGTAGAAGGACTAGCGGGAGCTCGGATACGCAGTATTTT
TRBV5-1,TRBJ1-4,NA,TRBD1,CASSMYMGQRNEKLFF,TGCGCCAGCAGCATGTATATGGGACAGAGAAATGAAAAACTGTTTTTT
TRBV19,TRBJ2-7,few,NA,CASSIAGLIYEQYF,TGTGCCAGTAGTATAGCGGGACTCATCTACGAGCAGTACTTC
TRBV7-9,TRBJ2-3,many,NA,CAGSLSPTDTQYF,TGTGCCGGGAGCCTTAGCCCCACAGATACGCAGTATTTT
TRBV7-2,TRBJ2-1,many,NA,CASAPFRHSSSYNEQFF,TGTGCCAGCGCCCCCTTCAGACACTCGAGCTCCTACAATGAGCAGTTCTTC
TRBV19,TRBJ2-1,NA,NA,CASKKTTMDEQFF,TGTGCCAGTAAAAAGACTACAATGGATGAGCAGTTCTTC
TRBV7-2,TRBJ2-1,few,TRBD2,CASSLVTSGRFNEQFF,TGTGCCAGCAGCTTAGTGACCAGCGGGAGATTTAATGAGCAGTTCTTC
TRBV11-2,TRBJ1-3,NA,NA,CASSLVWFSGNTIYF,TGTGCCAGCAGCTTAGTCTGGTTCTCTGGAAACACCATATATTTT
TRBV7-6,TRBJ2-6,many,NA,CASSRGSGANVLTF,TGTGCCAGCAGCCGAGGTAGTGGGGCCAACGTCCTGACTTTC
TRBV19,TRBJ1-5,few,NA,CARGSANQPQHF,TGTGCCAGAGGGTCAGCGAATCAGCCCCAGCATTTT
TRBV12-3/TRBV12-4,TRBJ2-1,few,NA,CASTPSGLRNEQFF,TGTGCCAGCACCCCCTCGGGACTCCGCAATGAGCAGTTCTTC